The 6 T cell receptor beta chains below all came from one sample that was sequenced in a study of blood T cell repertoires in COVID-19. Libraries were prepared by immunoSEQ multiplex PCR; TCRdb keeps only in-frame clonotypes and omits some of them. In the table there are 300,000 to 450,000 clones, less than 90% of which are singletons. The sequencing sample was made of PBMCs or T cells enriched from blood (not recorded which). The receptors come from a woman aged 30 to 39 who had recovered from COVID-19.

This clone appeared a single time. The V gene is TRBV5-1, the J gene TRBJ2-5; D is uncertain. The CDR3 spans 13 residues. Deletions cut 2 bases from V and 2 bases from J, with 7 bases between. The V gene's germline CDR1 is SGHRS and CDR2 YFSETQ. CDR3 in DNA: TGCGCCAGCAGCTTTTTGACTCAAGAGACCCAGTACTTC. Residues: CASSFLTQETQYF.

This clone occurred a few times. V is TRBV19 and J is TRBJ1-5; a possible D gene is TRBD1 (6 bases). Germline assignment: CDR1 LNHDA and CDR2 SQIVND (reference sequence). This CDR3 contains 18 residues. V lost 5 bases, J lost 3 bases, and 23 bases lay in between. The DNA of the CDR3 is TGTGCCAGTAGTCCCTCCGTCGGGGGGCAGGGCATCAATCAGCCCCAGCATTTT. Its protein product is CASSPSVGGQGINQPQHF.

The V gene is TRBV7-2, the J gene TRBJ2-1, with TRBD2 identical over 8 bases. Germline CDR1 SGHTA, CDR2 FQGNSA. The CDR3 loop spans 16 amino acids. The ends lost 1 base at V and 10 bases at J; junction bases unmatched: 12. CDR3: CASSLEAGGGIDEQFF. Here the CDR3 DNA reads TGTGCCAGCAGCTTAGAGGCCGGGGGGGGGATTGACGAGCAGTTCTTC. The full variable domain, in which reference TRBV7-2 and TRBJ2-1 provide the parts outside the CDR3, is GAGVSQSPSNKVTEKGKDVELRCDPISGHTALYWYRQSLGQGLEFLIYFQGNSAPDKSGLPSDRFSAERTGGSVSTLTIQRTQQEDSAVYLCASSLEAGGGIDEQFFGPGTRLTVL.

The J gene is TRBJ2-7, the V gene TRBV5-6; tentatively, D is TRBD1 (6 bases). Germline V lookup: CDR1 SGHDT, CDR2 YYEEEE. V shed 0 bases and J shed 3 bases, with 7 bases lying between them. This CDR3 spans 13 amino acids. The CDR3 spells CASSLGTVYEQYF. DNA for the CDR3: TGTGCCAGCAGCTTGGGGACAGTCTACGAGCAGTACTTC.

This clone was seen a few times. The chain recombines TRBV2 with TRBJ1-2, with a weak D call TRBD1 (6 bases). Germline V CDR1 and CDR2: SNHLY, FYNNEI. V lost 4 bases, J lost 7 bases, and 16 bases lay in between. The CDR3 sequence is 14 residues long. The CDR3 is CASSGRSGVAGYTF. DNA of the CDR3: TGTGCCAGCAGTGGTCGATCAGGGGTCGCTGGCTACACCTTC.

V and J are TRBV6-5 and TRBJ2-7, with D possibly TRBD2 on 7 matching bases. The CDR3 length is 15 residues. CDR1 is MNHEY and CDR2 is SVGAGI in the germline V gene. Trimming took off 6 bases at V and 1 base at J, with 16 bases between the two ends. The CDR3 DNA follows: TGTGCCAGCAGCGGTGGGGGGGCTCATTCCTACGAGCAGTACTTC. This gives the protein CASSGGGAHSYEQYF.